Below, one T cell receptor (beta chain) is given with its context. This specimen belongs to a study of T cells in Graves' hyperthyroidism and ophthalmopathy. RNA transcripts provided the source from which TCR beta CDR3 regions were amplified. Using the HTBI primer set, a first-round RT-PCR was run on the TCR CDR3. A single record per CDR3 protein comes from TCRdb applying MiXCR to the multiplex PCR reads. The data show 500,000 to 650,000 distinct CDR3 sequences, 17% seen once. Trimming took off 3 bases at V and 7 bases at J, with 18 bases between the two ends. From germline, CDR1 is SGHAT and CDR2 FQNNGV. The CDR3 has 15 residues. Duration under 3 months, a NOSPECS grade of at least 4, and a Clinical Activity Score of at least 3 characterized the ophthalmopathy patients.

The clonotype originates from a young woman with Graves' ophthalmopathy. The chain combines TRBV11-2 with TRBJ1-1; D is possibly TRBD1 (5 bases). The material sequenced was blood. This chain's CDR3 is CASSLGRTFGGEAFF. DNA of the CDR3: TGTGCCAGCAGCTTGGGTCGGACATTTGGTGGTGAAGCTTTCTTT.